These 5 T cell receptor beta chains were all obtained from the same sample, sequenced in a study of OX40 agonist ivuxolimab in advanced cancers. Assay used: immunoSEQ multiplex PCR; TCRdb lists only in-frame clones, some missing. The sample includes approximately 32,000 clones, roughly 90% of them seen just once. The material sequenced was CD4+ or CD8+ T cells sorted from blood, taken in a trial of the OX40 agonist ivuxolimab. These receptors were collected from an adult with an advanced solid tumor such as melanoma, head and neck, liver or kidney cancer.

CDR3 region: CASSFDSGIYNEQFF. The CDR3 DNA sequence: TGTGCCAGCAGCTTCGATAGCGGGATCTACAATGAGCAGTTCTTC. The J gene is TRBJ2-1, the V gene TRBV7-9; 8 nucleotides line up with TRBD2. Trimming at V came to 3 bases and at J to 3 bases, leaving 4 bases not matched to a gene. CDR1 is SEHNR, CDR2 FQNEAQ, per germline (reference sequence). The CDR3 contains 15 residues.

This clone showed up just once. The chain uses TRBV5-1 and TRBJ1-5, with TRBD1 matching over 8 bases. Per germline, CDR1 SGHRS and CDR2 YFSETQ. This CDR3 spans 14 amino acids. The V gene end was trimmed by 4 bases and the J gene end by 7 bases; junction bases not matched to a gene: 7. In DNA, the CDR3 is TGCGCCAGCAGCGAATCAGGGGGCCGCCAGCCCCAGCATTTT. It specifies CASSESGGRQPQHF.

The DNA of the CDR3 is TGTGCCAGCAGCTTAGGGTTTTCAGATACGCAGTATTTT. This gives the protein CASSLGFSDTQYF. J is TRBJ2-3 and V is TRBV7-3, with D uncertain. In germline, CDR1 is SGHTA, CDR2 FQGTGA. The CDR3 contains 13 residues. Trimming removed 2 bases from V and 4 bases from J, with 7 bases in between.

The CDR3 DNA is TGCGCCAGCAGCTTCGTCGCAGGGAGCTCCTACGAGCAGTACTTC. The encoded protein is CASSFVAGSSYEQYF. The V call is TRBV5-1, the J call TRBJ2-7; D is tentatively TRBD1 or TRBD2 (5 bases each). V was pared by 2 bases and J by 0 bases, with 12 bases between. The V gene's germline CDR1 is SGHRS and CDR2 YFSETQ. This CDR3 has 15 amino acids.

The chain employs TRBV5-1 and TRBJ1-1, with no clear D. CDR3 length equals 13 residues. CDR1 SGHRS and CDR2 YFSETQ come from the germline V gene. V dropped 4 bases and J dropped 4 bases, with 11 bases sitting between them. CDR3 in amino acids: CASSRSASTEAFF. CDR3 nucleotides: TGCGCCAGCAGCAGGAGCGCCAGCACTGAAGCTTTCTTT.